This T cell receptor (beta chain) emerged from a study of spatial heterogeneity in lung cancer. Study-wide points: Counts of expanded alpha and beta TCRs within tumors tracked the tumor nonsynonymous mutation count.

This clonotype was seen only a few times. No antigen is known for it. This beta chain is an off-target read within a library intended for alpha chains, so its frequency means little. The CDR3 is 13 amino acids. V shed 5 bases, J shed 3 bases, and the junction held 3 bases outside the gene matches. Germline-derived CDR1 and CDR2 are SNHLY and FYNNEI. Time point indicated: sample taken at primary tumor resection. TCRdb recomputed calls from the 5' RACE reads with MiXCR, one row per CDR3 protein. The table records some 6,500 distinct CDR3 sequences, roughly 15% of them present only once. This sequence joins TRBV2 and TRBJ2-7, with TRBD1 identical over 8 bases. Sequenced here: lung tumor tissue, sampled at surgery. This sequence was found in a male donor with early-stage non-small cell lung cancer. The CDR3 spells CASSPQGDYEQYF. CDR3 bases: TGTGCCAGCAGTCCACAGGGGGACTACGAGCAGTACTTC.